Following are 32 T cell receptor beta chains from one sample sequenced in a study of T cell repertoires in cytomegalovirus infection. Antigen specificity for these receptors is unknown. Via MiXCR, TCRdb re-called the reads, giving one row per CDR3 protein. The table has about 480,000 distinct CDR3 sequences, 25% to 35% seen once; the top ten hold 15% to 20%. Sequenced material: cultured PBMCs, taken from culture after CMV antigen stimulation. The origin of the receptors is a human donor in good health (CMV status not recorded). Some clones in this sample may be carry-over from other donors' samples.

This clonotype was seen more than once but under ten times. This chain uses TRBV6-2 or TRBV6-3 with TRBJ2-1; D gene uncertain. The CDR3 covers 14 residues. The germline V gene has CDR1 MNHEY and CDR2 SVGEGT. V dropped 0 bases and J dropped 5 bases, with 8 bases sitting between them. The CDR3 sequence is CASSYSEVHNEQFF. For the CDR3, the DNA is TGTGCCAGCAGTTACTCAGAGGTCCACAATGAGCAGTTCTTC.

This chain uses TRBV6-1 with TRBJ1-1; D is unresolved. The CDR3 loop spans 15 amino acids. Germline V gene data show CDR1 as MNHNS and CDR2 as SASEGT. V was clipped by 4 bases and J by 0 bases, with 12 bases between them. Written as DNA, the CDR3 is TGTGCCAGCAGTGTCCGGTCGTGGCTGAACACTGAAGCTTTCTTT. Translation: CASSVRSWLNTEAFF.

J is TRBJ1-4 and V is TRBV29-1; D call uncertain. Trimming removed 4 bases from V and 0 bases from J, with 9 bases in between. The germline CDR1 and CDR2 sequences are SQVTM and ANQGSEA. This CDR3 is 14 amino acids long. Here the CDR3 reads CSVGGSATNEKLFF. The CDR3 DNA reads TGCAGCGTTGGAGGCAGCGCAACTAATGAAAAACTGTTTTTT.

This chain connects TRBV7-3 to TRBJ1-6; D is undetermined. The germline V and J ends were trimmed by 2 bases and 8 bases, with 16 bases remaining between them. Germline CDR1 is SGHTA and CDR2 is FQGTGA. The CDR3 extends over 16 amino acids. CDR3 DNA: TGTGCCAGCAGCTTAGTAACCTCGGGTTACCATTCACCCCTCCACTTT. Translation: CASSLVTSGYHSPLHF.

This sequence joins TRBV7-8 and TRBJ2-1, with 8 nucleotides matching TRBD2. The CDR3 has 14 amino acids. Germline CDR1 and CDR2: SGHVS and FQNEAQ. Trimming removed 4 bases from V and 9 bases from J; junction bases left unmatched: 8. This CDR3 reads CASSSLREEGEQFF. The CDR3 nucleotides read TGTGCCAGCAGCTCTCTGCGGGAGGAAGGTGAGCAGTTCTTC.

The genes are TRBV12-3 or TRBV12-4 and TRBJ1-1; no firm D call. The CDR3 consists of 13 residues. V was cut by 8 bases and J by 6 bases, with 16 bases left in between. The CDR3: CASSNAFWAEAFF. CDR3 nucleotides: TGTGCCAGCTCGAACGCATTCTGGGCTGAAGCTTTCTTT.

The chain recombines TRBV19 with TRBJ2-5, with D tentatively TRBD1 or TRBD2 (5 bases each). CDR3 size: 12 residues. V was trimmed by 4 bases and J by 9 bases, leaving 12 bases between them. Germline V gene lookup returns CDR1 LNHDA and CDR2 SQIVND (reference sequence). The CDR3 DNA is TGTGCCAGTAGTAGGGGGTCCAGGGCCCAGTACTTC. Translation gives CASSRGSRAQYF.

This sequence joins TRBV7-2 and TRBJ2-5; D unclear. V shed 1 base and J shed 4 bases, with 16 bases lying between them. Germline CDR1 and CDR2: SGHTA and FQGNSA. The CDR3 extends over 16 amino acids. DNA for the CDR3: TGTGCCAGCAGCTTAGGGCCGTTGTCGGAGTCAGAGACCCAGTACTTC. As protein: CASSLGPLSESETQYF.

The J gene is TRBJ2-7, the V gene TRBV7-8; 11 bases line up with TRBD2. The V and J ends lost 5 bases and 3 bases, in that order; junction bases with no gene match: 6. The CDR3 consists of 15 residues. The germline V gene has CDR1 SGHVS and CDR2 FQNEAQ. The CDR3: CASSRKGLADYEQYF. The CDR3 DNA is TGTGCCAGCAGCCGAAAGGGACTAGCGGACTACGAGCAGTACTTC.

There are a few counts of this clonotype. The rearrangement joins TRBV28 to TRBJ2-7; 8 nucleotides agree with TRBD1. CDR1 is MDHEN and CDR2 is SYDVKM in the germline V gene. CDR3 length: 16 residues. V lost 5 bases, J lost 2 bases, and 11 bases stayed unmatched. The CDR3 is CASSHPRQGSTYEQYF. In DNA form, the CDR3 reads TGTGCCAGCAGTCACCCACGACAGGGGTCGACCTACGAGCAGTACTTC.

This clonotype was observed at least ten times. This chain joins TRBV7-2 and TRBJ2-5, with D tentatively TRBD1 or TRBD2 (6 bases each). Between the trimmed V and J ends, which lost 3 bases and 2 bases, there was a span of 10 bases. This CDR3 has 14 residues. Germline CDR1 is SGHTA and CDR2 is FQGNSA. The CDR3 DNA is TGTGCCAGCAGCTTTCAGGGGAGGCAAGAGACCCAGTACTTC. Translated, it gives CASSFQGRQETQYF.

This clonotype was detected only a few times. The J gene is TRBJ2-1, the V gene TRBV7-2; TRBD2 matches 8 bases. Germline assignment: CDR1 SGHTA and CDR2 FQGNSA. The CDR3 consists of 15 residues. V lost 6 bases to trimming and J lost 6 bases; unmatched junction nucleotides: 10. CDR3 amino acids: CASRWGGSGANEQFF. CDR3 DNA: TGTGCCAGCAGGTGGGGGGGTAGCGGGGCCAATGAGCAGTTCTTC.

V usage is TRBV7-2 and J usage is TRBJ2-2; no firm D call. Germline CDR1 and CDR2: SGHTA and FQGNSA. There are 12 residues in the CDR3. The germline V and J ends were trimmed by 8 bases and 4 bases, with 8 bases remaining between them. CDR3 loop: CASPKGTGELFF. CDR3 sequence (DNA): TGTGCCAGCCCCAAGGGCACCGGGGAGCTGTTTTTT.

The gene calls are TRBV27 and TRBJ2-3, with D uncertain. There are 15 residues in the CDR3. The ends were cut back, 0 bases at V and 4 bases at J, with 11 bases in the middle. Germline V gives CDR1 MNHEY, CDR2 SMNVEV (reference sequence). The CDR3: CASSLSILGSDTQYF. As DNA, the CDR3 is TGTGCCAGCAGTTTATCGATCCTAGGGTCAGATACGCAGTATTTT.

The V call is TRBV9, the J call TRBJ1-4, with a weak D call TRBD1 (5 bases). Trimming stripped 0 bases from V and 6 bases from J, with 12 bases between. This CDR3 region has 15 residues. The germline V gene encodes CDR1 SGDLS and CDR2 YYNGEE. In nucleotides, the CDR3 is TGTGCCAGCAGCGTAGCTGGAGCGGGGGATGAAAAACTGTTTTTT. Residues: CASSVAGAGDEKLFF.

V and J are TRBV4-1 and TRBJ1-4; D unclear. Germline CDR1 is MGHRA and CDR2 is YSYEKL. Trimming cost V 2 bases and J 8 bases, with 3 bases left between them. This CDR3 has 11 amino acids. The CDR3 sequence is CASSQLEKLFF. The CDR3 bases are TGCGCCAGCAGCCAACTCGAAAAACTGTTTTTT.

The chain couples TRBV7-2 to TRBJ2-5; D gene unclear. The length of the CDR3 is 14 residues. Germline values: CDR1 SGHTA, CDR2 FQGNSA. V was pared by 2 bases and J by 1 base, with 8 bases between. The CDR3 here is CASSLLQTQETQYF. The CDR3 bases are TGTGCCAGCAGCTTATTACAAACCCAAGAGACCCAGTACTTC. Together with reference TRBV7-2 and TRBJ2-5, the CDR3 gives the full variable domain: GAGVSQSPSNKVTEKGKDVELRCDPISGHTALYWYRQSLGQGLEFLIYFQGNSAPDKSGLPSDRFSAERTGGSVSTLTIQRTQQEDSAVYLCASSLLQTQETQYFGPGTRLLVL.

The chain joins TRBV12-5 to TRBJ2-6; D possibly uses TRBD1 or TRBD2 (5 bases each). CDR1 is LGHNT, CDR2 FRNRAP, per germline. V lost 6 bases and J 0 bases, leaving 12 bases between the germline ends. The CDR3 extends over 16 amino acids. The CDR3 is CASGRDVFSGANVLTF. The CDR3 DNA follows: TGTGCTAGTGGCCGGGACGTATTCTCTGGGGCCAACGTCCTGACTTTC.

This clonotype has a handful of counts. V is TRBV6-6 and J is TRBJ1-5, with TRBD1 identical over 7 bases. This CDR3 has 15 residues. With V trimmed by 6 bases and J by 1 base, 6 bases remained unmatched. The germline V gene has CDR1 MNHNY and CDR2 SVGAGI (reference sequence). The CDR3 DNA follows: TGTGCCAGCAGAAACCTACAGGGGAGCAATCAGCCCCAGCATTTT. This sequence encodes CASRNLQGSNQPQHF.

CDR3 sequence: CASSEGLAATDTQYF. CDR3 sequence (DNA): TGCGCCAGCAGTGAAGGGCTAGCGGCCACAGATACGCAGTATTTT. This chain joins TRBV10-1 and TRBJ2-3; 7 nucleotides match TRBD2. Trimming took 3 bases from V and 2 from J; bases not matched to a gene: 5. Germline-derived CDR1 and CDR2 are WNHNN and SYGVQD (reference sequence). The length of the CDR3 is 15 residues.

The chain employs TRBV19 and TRBJ2-7, with 7 positions matching TRBD2. The germline gives CDR1 LNHDA, CDR2 SQIVND (reference sequence). The V segment lost 5 bases and the J segment 0 bases; nucleotides outside the gene matches: 10. The CDR3 totals 16 residues. The CDR3 loop reads CASSPSWRDYSYEQYF. The DNA for the CDR3 is TGTGCCAGTAGTCCTTCATGGCGGGACTACTCCTACGAGCAGTACTTC.

The chain is built from TRBV5-8 and TRBJ2-1; D may correspond to TRBD1 or TRBD2 (6 bases each). CDR3 size: 15 residues. Germline-derived CDR1 and CDR2 are SGHTS and YDEGEE. Trimming left V 4 bases short and J 4 bases short, with 15 bases between. The CDR3 bases are TGTGCCAGCAGCATTAGGGGGGAGACGTACAATGAGCAGTTCTTC. It encodes CASSIRGETYNEQFF.

The V call is TRBV20-1, the J call TRBJ2-1; D gene unclear. The CDR3 covers 10 residues. Per germline, CDR1 DFQATT and CDR2 SNEGSKA (reference sequence). V lost 6 bases and J lost 5, with 5 bases in between. In DNA form, the CDR3 reads TGCAGTGCCAGAAACAATGAGCAGTTCTTC. It specifies CSARNNEQFF.

This sequence joins TRBV4-2 and TRBJ2-7; tentatively, D is TRBD1 (6 bases). The CDR3 sequence is 15 residues long. Germline assignment: CDR1 LGHNA and CDR2 YNFKEQ. Trimming removed 0 bases from V and 5 bases from J, with 14 bases in between. This chain's CDR3 is CASSQDRGQIHEQYF. CDR3 DNA sequence: TGTGCCAGCAGCCAAGATCGGGGACAAATCCACGAGCAGTACTTC.

The chain employs TRBV6-1 and TRBJ2-3; D is perhaps TRBD1 or TRBD2 (6 bases each). V lost 6 bases and J 0 bases, leaving 13 bases between the germline ends. The germline V gene has CDR1 MNHNS and CDR2 SASEGT. CDR3 length equals 15 residues. The CDR3 DNA follows: TGTGCCAGCAGAGGGGGGACACCCAGCACAGATACGCAGTATTTT. Translated, it gives CASRGGTPSTDTQYF.

The chain uses TRBV20-1 and TRBJ2-1; D call uncertain. Trimming left V 0 bases short and J 0 bases short, with 9 bases between. The CDR3 is 15 residues long. In germline, CDR1 is DFQATT, CDR2 SNEGSKA (reference sequence). As DNA, the CDR3 is TGCAGTGCTAGAGACGCGTTCGGCTCCTACAATGAGCAGTTCTTC. Its protein product is CSARDAFGSYNEQFF.

J is TRBJ2-5 and V is TRBV28, with TRBD2 matching over 8 bases. The CDR3 is made up of 15 amino acids. The V segment lost 1 base and the J segment 5 bases; nucleotides outside the gene matches: 6. Germline V gene lookup returns CDR1 MDHEN and CDR2 SYDVKM. CDR3: CASSLSLGGRETQYF. The CDR3 nucleotides are TGTGCCAGCAGTTTATCGCTGGGCGGGAGGGAGACCCAGTACTTC. Looking up the rest from reference TRBV28 and TRBJ2-5 gives the full variable domain: DVKVTQSSRYLVKRTGEKVFLECVQDMDHENMFWYRQDPGLGLRLIYFSYDVKMKEKGDIPEGYSVSREKKERFSLILESASTNQTSMYLCASSLSLGGRETQYFGPGTRLLVL.

This clonotype came up once. The V gene is TRBV7-2, the J gene TRBJ2-7; 7 bases are a match to TRBD1. Trimming cost V 2 bases and J 3 bases; bases outside gene matches: 7. Germline CDR1 is SGHTA and CDR2 is FQGNSA. The CDR3 is made up of 15 amino acids. This CDR3 is CASSLLGQGDYEQYF. As DNA, the CDR3 is TGTGCCAGCAGCTTATTGGGGCAGGGGGACTACGAGCAGTACTTC. The whole variable domain, remainder taken from reference TRBV7-2 and TRBJ2-7, is GAGVSQSPSNKVTEKGKDVELRCDPISGHTALYWYRQSLGQGLEFLIYFQGNSAPDKSGLPSDRFSAERTGGSVSTLTIQRTQQEDSAVYLCASSLLGQGDYEQYFGPGTRLTVT.

This clonotype was seen only a few times. CDR3 amino acids: CASSQGQGSQSGYTF. The CDR3 DNA reads as TGCGCCAGCAGCCAGGGACAGGGGTCTCAGTCTGGCTACACCTTC. The rearrangement joins TRBV5-1 to TRBJ1-2; 10 bases map to TRBD1. Trimming cost V 4 bases and J 7 bases; bases outside gene matches: 10. Per germline, CDR1 SGHRS and CDR2 YFSETQ. The CDR3 has 15 residues.

The rearrangement uses TRBV7-2 and TRBJ2-1; 8 bases fit TRBD2. The ends lost 6 bases at V and 8 bases at J; junction bases unmatched: 12. Per germline, CDR1 SGHTA and CDR2 FQGNSA. The CDR3 length is 15 residues. CDR3 region: CASRTRAAGDDEQFF. CDR3 DNA sequence: TGTGCCAGCAGGACGCGGGCAGCGGGAGACGATGAGCAGTTCTTC.

In its sample, this clonotype was seen a few times. The V call is TRBV11-2, the J call TRBJ2-5; TRBD2 matches at 8 bases. The CDR3 sequence is 15 residues long. V lost 3 bases to trimming and J lost 2 bases; unmatched junction nucleotides: 5. Per germline, CDR1 SGHAT and CDR2 FQNNGV. The CDR3 DNA reads TGTGCCAGCAGCTTCCGAGCGGGAGTACAAGAGACCCAGTACTTC. Its protein product is CASSFRAGVQETQYF.

The genes are TRBV5-1 and TRBJ2-1; TRBD2 agrees at 8 bases. Germline CDR1 is SGHRS and CDR2 is YFSETQ. The CDR3 spans 15 residues. V dropped 4 bases and J dropped 6; count of bases not matched to a gene: 9. The chain's CDR3 is CASSPVREGLNEQFF. The CDR3 DNA follows: TGCGCCAGCAGCCCGGTCCGGGAGGGCCTCAATGAGCAGTTCTTC. The entire variable domain, with the rest obtained from reference TRBV5-1 and TRBJ2-1, is as follows: KAGVTQTPRYLIKTRGQQVTLSCSPISGHRSVSWYQQTPGQGLQFLFEYFSETQRNKGNFPGRFSGRQFSNSRSEMNVSTLELGDSALYLCASSPVREGLNEQFFGPGTRLTVL.